This T cell receptor beta chain was identified in a study of blood T cell repertoires in COVID-19. Study-wide context: Sources were T cells, B-cell-depleted T cells, or PBMCs; the material itself was cDNA or gDNA.

This CDR3 region has 14 residues. Germline V gene data show CDR1 as SEHNR and CDR2 as FQNEAQ (reference sequence). The V end lost 4 bases, the J end lost 7 bases, and 17 bases lay between the germline ends. Generated by immunoSEQ multiplex PCR, the TCRdb table keeps only in-frame clones and is missing some. The sample comprises about 140,000 clones, about 80% of which are singletons, and 3.5% to 4.5% rests with the top ten. The clonotype originates from a woman aged 60-75 years with acute or convalescent COVID-19. The chain has TRBV7-9 and TRBJ2-7; perhaps TRBD2 as D (5 bases). The sample taken for sequencing was peripheral blood. The CDR3 DNA reads TGTGCCAGCAGCTCCGGGATTTCCTTGGGAGAGCAGTACTTC. It specifies CASSSGISLGEQYF.